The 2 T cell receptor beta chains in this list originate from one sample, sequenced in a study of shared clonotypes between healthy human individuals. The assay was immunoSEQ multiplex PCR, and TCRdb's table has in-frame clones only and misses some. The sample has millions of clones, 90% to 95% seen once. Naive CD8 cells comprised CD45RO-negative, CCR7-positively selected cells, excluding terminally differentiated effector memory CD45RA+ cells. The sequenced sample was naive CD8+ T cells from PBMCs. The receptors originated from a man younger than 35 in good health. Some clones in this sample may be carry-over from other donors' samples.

The CDR3 loop reads CASSDGLAGDRNEQFF. The CDR3 bases are TGCGCCAGCAGTGACGGACTAGCGGGAGACAGAAATGAGCAGTTCTTC. V is TRBV10-1 and J is TRBJ2-1; 13 bases agree with TRBD2. J lost 7 bases, V lost 3 bases, and 6 bases had no gene match. Germline CDR1 reads WNHNN; CDR2 reads SYGVQD (reference sequence). The CDR3 runs to 16 residues.

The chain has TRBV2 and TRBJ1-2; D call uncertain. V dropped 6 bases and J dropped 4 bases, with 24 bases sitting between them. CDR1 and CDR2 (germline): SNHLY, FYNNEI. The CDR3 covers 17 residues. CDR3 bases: TGTGCCAGCAGATTATCCGAGACCCTCCCGGCGAGCTATGGCTACACCTTC. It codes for CASRLSETLPASYGYTF.